This T cell receptor (beta chain) was identified in a study of cytomegalovirus exposure and HLA in healthy donors. A multiplex PCR was run with 60 Vbeta primers and 13 Jbeta primers. Repertoires were generated with immunoSEQ multiplex PCR, while TCRdb's copy carries only in-frame clones and drops some. This sample contains about 84,000 clones. In regard to this clone: What it binds is not known.

Study findings and constraints: By HLA locus, TCR association rates varied in a later analysis, with DRB1 showing the most and HLA-C the fewest.

The TCR was taken from a man aged 45-60 years in good health and CMV-seronegative. Sequencing was done on a sample of PBMCs.

DNA of the CDR3: TGTGCCAGCAGCCAAGATCTGACAGGGCCTAGTGCCTACGAGCAGTACTTC. This gives the protein CASSQDLTGPSAYEQYF. This chain joins TRBV14 and TRBJ2-7, with 7 bases matching TRBD1. CDR1 and CDR2 (germline): SGHDN, FVKESK. The V gene end was trimmed by 0 bases and the J gene end by 2 bases; junction bases not matched to a gene: 10. The CDR3 length is 17 residues.